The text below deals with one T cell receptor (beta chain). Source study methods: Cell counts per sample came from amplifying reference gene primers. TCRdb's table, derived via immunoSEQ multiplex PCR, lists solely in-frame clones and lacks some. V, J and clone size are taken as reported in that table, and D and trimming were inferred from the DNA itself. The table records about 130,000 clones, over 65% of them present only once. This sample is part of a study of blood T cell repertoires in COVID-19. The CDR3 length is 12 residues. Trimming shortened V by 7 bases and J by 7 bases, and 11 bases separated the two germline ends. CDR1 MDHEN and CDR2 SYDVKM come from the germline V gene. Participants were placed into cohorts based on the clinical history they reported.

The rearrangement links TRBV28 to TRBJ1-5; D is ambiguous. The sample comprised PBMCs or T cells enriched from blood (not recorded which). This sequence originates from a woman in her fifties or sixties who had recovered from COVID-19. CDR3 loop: CASTMSWQPQHF. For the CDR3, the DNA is TGTGCCAGCACCATGAGTTGGCAGCCCCAGCATTTT.